The subject of this entry is one T cell receptor beta chain. The record originates from a study of technical replicates of blood from a handful of donors. Sequencing was performed with immunoSEQ multiplex PCR; in TCRdb, only in-frame clones are kept and a portion is missing. This sample has around 80,000 clones; roughly 93% occur once, and the top ten carry 0.24%. The V end was cut by 2 bases, the J end by 0 bases, with 4 bases between. The CDR3 covers 13 residues. From germline, CDR1 is SGHTA and CDR2 FQGTGA. The specimen sequenced was T cells isolated from PBMCs. The rearrangement links TRBV7-3 to TRBJ1-1, with D unclear. The source of this sequence is a human donor in good health. As DNA, the CDR3 is TGTGCCAGCAGCTTATTCATGAACACTGAAGCTTTCTTT. Its protein product is CASSLFMNTEAFF.